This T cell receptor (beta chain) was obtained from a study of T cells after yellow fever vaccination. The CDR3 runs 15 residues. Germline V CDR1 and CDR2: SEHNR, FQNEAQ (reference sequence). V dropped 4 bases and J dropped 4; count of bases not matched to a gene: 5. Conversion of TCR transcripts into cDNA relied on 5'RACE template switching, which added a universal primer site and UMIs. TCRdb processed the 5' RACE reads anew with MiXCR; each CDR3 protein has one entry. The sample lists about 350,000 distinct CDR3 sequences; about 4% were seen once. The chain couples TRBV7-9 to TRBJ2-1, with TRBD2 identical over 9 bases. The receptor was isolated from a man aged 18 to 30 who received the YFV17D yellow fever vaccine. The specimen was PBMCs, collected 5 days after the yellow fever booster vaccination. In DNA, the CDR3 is TGTGCCAGCAGCTACGGTGCGGGGGGGTACAATGAGCAGTTCTTC. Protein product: CASSYGAGGYNEQFF. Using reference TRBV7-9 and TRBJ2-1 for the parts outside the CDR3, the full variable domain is DTGVSQNPRHKITKRGQNVTFRCDPISEHNRLYWYRQTLGQGPEFLTYFQNEAQLEKSRLLSDRFSAERPKGSFSTLEIQRTEQGDSAMYLCASSYGAGGYNEQFFGPGTRLTVL.